A single sample gave rise to the 26 T cell receptor beta chains below, sequenced in a study of ipilimumab plus nivolumab after autologous stem cell transplantation. Here immunoSEQ multiplex PCR was the method, and the copy in TCRdb shows in-frame clones only, minus some. The sample yields fewer than 15,000 clones, roughly 72% seen once. This specimen was PBMCs, taken in a trial of ipilimumab plus nivolumab as post-transplant consolidation. The receptors derive from a male donor with diffuse large B-cell lymphoma.

The gene calls are TRBV7-2 and TRBJ2-7; D perhaps matches TRBD2 (5 bases). V lost 2 bases and J 6 bases, leaving 8 bases between the germline ends. The CDR3 has 12 residues. CDR1 SGHTA and CDR2 FQGNSA come from the germline V gene. This CDR3 is CASSLYGGEQYF. CDR3 DNA sequence: TGTGCCAGCAGCTTATACGGAGGCGAGCAGTACTTC.

This sequence joins TRBV5-1 and TRBJ2-3, with 7 bases identical to TRBD2. This CDR3 spans 16 amino acids. Germline V gene sequence: CDR1 SGHRS, CDR2 YFSETQ. V trimming: 4 bases; J trimming: 1 base; junction bases outside the gene matches: 9. The CDR3 DNA is TGCGCCAGCAGCGCCTGGGTTCGGGGGGGCACAGATACGCAGTATTTT. This codes for CASSAWVRGGTDTQYF.

The chain carries TRBV6-5 and TRBJ2-7; 7 bases are a match to TRBD1. The germline V gene encodes CDR1 MNHEY and CDR2 SVGAGI. The junction had 1 base not matched to a gene; V was cut back by 0 bases and J by 2 bases. CDR3 length: 14 residues. CDR3 bases: TGTGCCAGCAGTTACTCGGGACAGCCCTACGAGCAGTACTTC. It is translated as CASSYSGQPYEQYF.

The gene calls are TRBV5-1 and TRBJ2-3; 14 positions match TRBD2. J gave up 1 base and V 3 bases, and 4 bases lay outside the gene matches. The CDR3 contains 17 residues. CDR1 SGHRS and CDR2 YFSETQ come from the germline V gene. The CDR3 DNA sequence: TGCGCCAGCAGCTATGGGACTAGCGGGGGCCGCACAGATACGCAGTATTTT. Its translation: CASSYGTSGGRTDTQYF.

The chain couples TRBV5-4 to TRBJ2-7, with 8 bases lining up with TRBD1. The CDR3 runs 13 residues. V was clipped by 4 bases and J by 6 bases; unmatched bases: 6. Germline V gene data show CDR1 as SGHNT and CDR2 as YYREEE (reference sequence). This chain's CDR3 is CASSGTGTSEQYF. The CDR3 nucleotides are TGTGCCAGCAGCGGGACAGGAACCTCCGAGCAGTACTTC.

The V call is TRBV6-1, the J call TRBJ2-1, with D perhaps TRBD2 (6 bases). Trimming pared 4 bases from V and 4 bases from J, leaving 11 bases between. This CDR3 has 14 amino acids. Germline V gene lookup returns CDR1 MNHNS and CDR2 SASEGT. This CDR3 is CASSGEEFYNEQFF. The DNA for the CDR3 is TGTGCCAGCAGTGGGGAGGAGTTTTACAATGAGCAGTTCTTC.

This chain connects TRBV5-1 to TRBJ2-3, with unresolved D. The germline V gene encodes CDR1 SGHRS and CDR2 YFSETQ. V lost 0 bases to trimming and J lost 6 bases, with 5 bases between them. The CDR3 covers 12 residues. This CDR3 is CASSLAKDTQYF. The CDR3 region has the DNA TGCGCCAGCAGCTTGGCCAAGGATACGCAGTATTTT.

The rearrangement links TRBV11-3 to TRBJ2-1; D remains unclear. This CDR3 is built from 15 residues. The V gene lost 5 bases and the J gene lost 4 bases, with 15 bases spanning the gap. Germline CDR1 and CDR2: SGHNT and YENEEA. CDR3: CASSPKQPFYNEQFF. In nucleotides, the CDR3 is TGTGCCAGCAGCCCAAAGCAACCTTTTTACAATGAGCAGTTCTTC. Together with reference TRBV11-3 and TRBJ2-1, the CDR3 gives the full variable domain: EAGVVQSPRYKIIEKKQPVAFWCNPISGHNTLYWYLQNLGQGPELLIRYENEEAVDDSQLPKDRFSAERLKGVDSTLKIQPAELGDSAVYLCASSPKQPFYNEQFFGPGTRLTVL.

This clone turned up a few times. The chain employs TRBV7-3 and TRBJ2-1, with 10 bases aligning to TRBD2. The CDR3 spans 18 residues. Germline V gives CDR1 SGHTA, CDR2 FQGTGA. Trimming at V came to 2 bases and at J to 3 bases, leaving 10 bases not matched to a gene. CDR3 region: CASSLSPLAGAFYNEQFF. The CDR3 DNA follows: TGTGCCAGCAGCTTATCCCCCCTAGCGGGGGCTTTCTACAATGAGCAGTTCTTC.

This chain joins TRBV11-2 and TRBJ2-7; 8 nucleotides agree with TRBD2. The CDR3 totals 15 residues. J was trimmed by 2 bases and V by 7 bases; bases with no gene match: 10. Per the germline V gene, CDR1 is SGHAT and CDR2 is FQNNGV. In nucleotides, the CDR3 is TGTGCCAGCACCCTCGGAGCGGGAGATGCCTACGAGCAGTACTTC. This encodes CASTLGAGDAYEQYF.

The gene calls are TRBV6-5 and TRBJ2-7; D gene ambiguous. Germline V gene data show CDR1 as MNHEY and CDR2 as SVGAGI. Trimming took 6 bases from V and 11 from J, leaving 17 bases between them. CDR3 size: 12 residues. This CDR3 is CASRGLPREEYF. In nucleotides, the CDR3 is TGTGCCAGCAGGGGATTGCCCCGAGAGGAGTACTTC.

The rearrangement joins TRBV19 to TRBJ1-1, with D possibly matching TRBD1 (5 bases). V gave up 5 bases and J gave up 3 bases, with 19 bases separating them. The CDR3 is 16 amino acids. The germline gives CDR1 LNHDA, CDR2 SQIVND (reference sequence). CDR3: CASSSRNRGGDTEAFF. The CDR3 DNA follows: TGTGCCAGTAGTTCCCGCAATCGGGGAGGGGACACTGAAGCTTTCTTT.

The V call is TRBV29-1, the J call TRBJ1-1; TRBD1 is a possible D gene (5 bases). The CDR3 loop spans 12 amino acids. V was clipped by 3 bases and J by 8 bases, with 13 bases between them. Per the germline V gene, CDR1 is SQVTM and CDR2 is ANQGSEA. The CDR3 nucleotides read TGCAGCGTTGAGGAGGGGAAGGGCGAAGCTTTCTTT. Protein: CSVEEGKGEAFF.

This rearrangement joins TRBV4-3 to TRBJ2-5, with 11 bases matching TRBD2. The DNA matches TRBJ2-7 better at its end, which makes the J call doubtful. The germline V gene has CDR1 LGHNA and CDR2 YSLEER. This CDR3 is built from 15 residues. The CDR3, as DNA: TGCGCCAGCAGCCGAACTAGCGGGGGCTCCTACGAGCAGTACTTC. Encoded protein: CASSRTSGGSYEQYF.

The rearrangement joins TRBV4-1 to TRBJ1-2; possibly TRBD1 for D (5 bases). The CDR3 contains 15 residues. CDR1 is MGHRA and CDR2 is YSYEKL in the germline V gene. Trimming removed 1 base at V and 4 bases at J, with 13 bases between. CDR3 in amino acids: CASSQADRGTYGYTF. For the CDR3, the DNA is TGCGCCAGCAGCCAAGCGGATCGGGGCACCTATGGCTACACCTTC.

The chain has TRBV19 and TRBJ2-2; D is ambiguous. V shed 9 bases and J shed 5 bases, with 16 bases lying between them. There are 14 residues in the CDR3. Germline V lookup: CDR1 LNHDA, CDR2 SQIVND (reference sequence). The chain's CDR3 is CASDTPKRTGELFF. The CDR3 nucleotides are TGTGCCAGCGACACTCCTAAGAGGACCGGGGAGCTGTTTTTT. Full variable domain (outside the CDR3, taken from reference TRBV19 and TRBJ2-2): DGGITQSPKYLFRKEGQNVTLSCEQNLNHDAMYWYRQDPGQGLRLIYYSQIVNDFQKGDIAEGYSVSREKKESFPLTVTSAQKNPTAFYLCASDTPKRTGELFFGEGSRLTVL.

The rearrangement links TRBV19 to TRBJ2-5; 9 bases match TRBD1. Germline V lookup: CDR1 LNHDA, CDR2 SQIVND (reference sequence). The junction had 1 base not matched to a gene; V was cut back by 1 base and J by 4 bases. The CDR3 loop spans 14 amino acids. CDR3 DNA: TGTGCCAGTAGTATAGGGGGACAGGGAGAGACCCAGTACTTC. It codes for CASSIGGQGETQYF.

The chain has TRBV11-2 and TRBJ2-3; no reliable D call. This CDR3 has 13 residues. Germline loops: CDR1 SGHAT, CDR2 FQNNGV. Trimming left V 1 base short and J 4 bases short, with 6 bases between. The CDR3 spells CASSLGGADTQYF. CDR3 DNA sequence: TGTGCCAGCAGCTTAGGAGGTGCAGATACGCAGTATTTT.

This chain's CDR3 is CASSLDRGTYGNTIYF. The DNA of the CDR3 is TGTGCCAGCAGCTTAGATCGAGGGACTTATGGAAACACCATATATTTT. The chain employs TRBV7-9 and TRBJ1-3; tentatively, D is TRBD1 (5 bases). This CDR3 is built from 16 residues. Trimming pared 1 base from V and 3 bases from J, leaving 13 bases between. Germline CDR1 SEHNR, CDR2 FQNEAQ (reference sequence).

The chain combines TRBV6-1 with TRBJ1-2; D call uncertain. The V and J ends lost 2 bases and 1 base respectively, with 8 bases between them. Germline loops: CDR1 MNHNS, CDR2 SASEGT. The CDR3 loop spans 14 amino acids. As DNA, the CDR3 is TGTGCCAGCAGTGAACACGGTTTTAACTATGGCTACACCTTC. Amino acids: CASSEHGFNYGYTF.

This clone was seen once. The chain employs TRBV7-5 and TRBJ2-7; the table calls TRBD2, which could not be checked here. TRBV7-5 is marked as a pseudogene. The CDR3 runs to 14 residues. The CDR3 sequence: CASSPGGGSYEQYF. CDR3 nucleotide sequence: TGTGCCAGCAGCCCCGGCGGGGGATCCTACGAGCAGTACTTC.

This clone has only a few counts. This chain links TRBV5-6 with TRBJ1-3; D is unclear. The CDR3 has 16 amino acids. Trimming took 4 bases from V and 4 from J, leaving 18 bases between them. Germline loops: CDR1 SGHDT, CDR2 YYEEEE. The DNA for the CDR3 is TGTGCCAGCAGCGTGCAAGGGTTTCGTTACGGAAACACCATATATTTT. Protein product: CASSVQGFRYGNTIYF.

This sequence joins TRBV2 and TRBJ2-7, with 7 positions matching TRBD2. CDR3 length: 18 residues. V shed 0 bases and J 0 bases; nucleotides not matched to a gene: 11. Germline V gene data show CDR1 as SNHLY and CDR2 as FYNNEI. The CDR3 bases are TGTGCCAGCAGTGAAGCCCCGGGAGGTGAACAAAGCTCCTACGAGCAGTACTTC. Protein sequence: CASSEAPGGEQSSYEQYF.

The chain is built from TRBV27 and TRBJ2-3; 9 nucleotides agree with TRBD1. Losses at the gene ends were 7 bases for V and 3 bases for J; bases not matched to a gene: 8. This CDR3 comprises 15 residues. Germline CDR1 reads MNHEY; CDR2 reads SMNVEV (reference sequence). The CDR3 here is CASTRSGTGTDTQYF. The CDR3, as DNA: TGTGCCAGCACCAGATCCGGGACAGGGACAGATACGCAGTATTTT.

The V call is TRBV2, the J call TRBJ2-2; tentatively, D is TRBD1 (6 bases). The germline V and J ends were trimmed by 6 bases and 1 base, with 9 bases remaining between them. In germline, CDR1 is SNHLY, CDR2 FYNNEI. The CDR3 is made up of 14 amino acids. DNA of the CDR3: TGTGCCAGCAGGGACAGCCGGAACACCGGGGAGCTGTTTTTT. It is translated as CASRDSRNTGELFF.

This chain joins TRBV9 and TRBJ1-6; D unclear. Germline V gives CDR1 SGDLS, CDR2 YYNGEE. The CDR3 totals 15 residues. The V gene lost 0 bases and the J gene lost 1 base, with 5 bases spanning the gap. The CDR3 nucleotides read TGTGCCAGCAGCGTAGGGGTGTCCTATAATTCACCCCTCCACTTT. Protein sequence: CASSVGVSYNSPLHF.